A selection of T cell receptor beta chains follows, all from one sample in a study of blood T cell repertoires in COVID-19. Clones were sequenced by immunoSEQ multiplex PCR, and TCRdb holds only the in-frame ones, with some missing. The table lists a few hundred thousand clones, less than 90% of them singletons. The specimen was peripheral blood. The receptors here all came from a woman between 55 and 75 years old who had recovered from COVID-19. CDR3s include the opening cysteine and the closing phenylalanine or tryptophan. The order of the fields is V gene, D gene, clone size, J gene, CDR3 protein, CDR3 DNA. The D gene is left open where the match is weak. Clone size is stated in some rows and not others, as once, few, many or a class when expanded.

V: TRBV11-1
D: TRBD1
size: NA
J: TRBJ2-1
CDR3: CASSPRGQGLYNEQFF
DNA: TGTGCCAGCAGCCCCAGAGGACAGGGGTTATACAATGAGCAGTTCTTC

V: TRBV12-3/TRBV12-4
D: TRBD1
size: once
J: TRBJ1-2
CDR3: CASTDRGLYGYTF
DNA: TGTGCCAGCACGGACAGGGGCCTCTATGGCTACACCTTC

V: TRBV13
D: NA
size: NA
J: TRBJ2-5
CDR3: CASSPGTPGETQYF
DNA: TGTGCCAGCAGCCCCGGGACTCCGGGGGAGACCCAGTACTTC

V: TRBV7-2
D: TRBD1
size: NA
J: TRBJ1-2
CDR3: CASSSRTGGAGYTF
DNA: TGTGCCAGCAGCTCTAGGACAGGGGGGGCCGGCTACACCTTC

V: TRBV7-2
D: NA
size: NA
J: TRBJ1-1
CDR3: CASSSRGMGGTEAFF
DNA: TGTGCCAGCAGCTCCCGCGGAATGGGGGGCACTGAAGCTTTCTTT

V: TRBV4-3
D: TRBD1
size: NA
J: TRBJ1-2
CDR3: CASSQEGQGASGYTF
DNA: TGCGCCAGCAGCCAAGAGGGACAGGGGGCGAGTGGCTACACCTTC

V: TRBV16
D: NA
size: NA
J: TRBJ2-7
CDR3: CASSQSWQIYEQYF
DNA: TGTGCCAGCAGCCAATCTTGGCAGATCTACGAGCAGTACTTC

V: TRBV5-6
D: TRBD1
size: NA
J: TRBJ1-1
CDR3: CASSLDRGGTEAFF
DNA: TGTGCCAGCAGCTTGGACAGGGGGGGAACTGAAGCTTTCTTT

V: TRBV18
D: NA
size: NA
J: TRBJ2-6
CDR3: CASFTAASGANVLTF
DNA: TGTGCCAGCTTCACCGCGGCTTCTGGGGCCAACGTCCTGACTTTC

V: TRBV7-2
D: TRBD1
size: NA
J: TRBJ1-3
CDR3: CASSTTQGGGGNTIYF
DNA: TGTGCCAGCAGCACCACACAGGGGGGTGGTGGAAACACCATATATTTT

V: TRBV5-4
D: NA
size: once
J: TRBJ2-5
CDR3: CASSYPGSRETQYF
DNA: TGTGCCAGCAGCTACCCTGGGTCTAGGGAGACCCAGTACTTC

V: TRBV18
D: TRBD2
size: NA
J: TRBJ2-5
CDR3: CASSPRVTSGGQETQYF
DNA: TGTGCCAGCTCACCTAGGGTGACTAGCGGGGGCCAAGAGACCCAGTACTTC

V: TRBV19
D: NA
size: NA
J: TRBJ1-5
CDR3: CATEMWGGGQPQHF
DNA: TGTGCCACCGAGATGTGGGGGGGCGGTCAGCCCCAGCATTTT

V: TRBV11-3
D: NA
size: NA
J: TRBJ1-2
CDR3: CASSLVRNGHGGNYGYTF
DNA: TGTGCCAGCAGCTTAGTTCGGAACGGCCACGGAGGAAACTATGGCTACACCTTC

V: TRBV5-1
D: NA
size: few
J: TRBJ1-1
CDR3: CASSLAGGVNTEAFF
DNA: TGCGCCAGCAGCTTGGCTGGGGGGGTAAACACTGAAGCTTTCTTT

V: TRBV20-1
D: TRBD1
size: NA
J: TRBJ1-2
CDR3: CSASSQGDYGYTF
DNA: TGCAGTGCTAGTTCCCAGGGGGACTATGGCTACACCTTC

V: TRBV3-1/TRBV3-2
D: TRBD2
size: NA
J: TRBJ2-3
CDR3: CASSQGASGGRADTQYF
DNA: TGTGCCAGCAGCCAAGGGGCTAGCGGGGGGAGAGCAGATACGCAGTATTTT

V: TRBV24-1
D: TRBD1
size: NA
J: TRBJ2-2
CDR3: CATAGTANTGELFF
DNA: TGTGCCACTGCCGGGACAGCTAACACCGGGGAGCTGTTTTTT

V: TRBV9
D: NA
size: NA
J: TRBJ2-5
CDR3: CASTAPPRGIETQYF
DNA: TGTGCCAGCACCGCCCCCCCCCGGGGGATAGAGACCCAGTACTTC

V: TRBV11-3
D: NA
size: NA
J: TRBJ1-2
CDR3: CASSSDGGGNYGYTF
DNA: TGTGCCAGCAGCTCCGACGGTGGGGGGAACTATGGCTACACCTTC

V: TRBV5-1
D: NA
size: NA
J: TRBJ1-2
CDR3: CASSLAGVYGYTF
DNA: TGCGCCAGCAGCTTGGCAGGGGTCTATGGCTACACCTTC

V: TRBV19
D: TRBD2
size: NA
J: TRBJ2-1
CDR3: CASSIGLAVNEQFF
DNA: TGTGCCAGTAGTATAGGACTAGCGGTAAATGAGCAGTTCTTC

V: TRBV12-3/TRBV12-4
D: NA
size: NA
J: TRBJ2-7
CDR3: CASSLWSPYEQYF
DNA: TGTGCCAGCAGTTTATGGAGCCCTTACGAGCAGTACTTC

V: TRBV7-2
D: TRBD1
size: NA
J: TRBJ1-5
CDR3: CASSSGTASNQPQHF
DNA: TGTGCCAGCAGCTCCGGGACAGCTTCTAATCAGCCCCAGCATTTT